One T cell receptor (beta chain) is described in this entry. Using its own MiXCR run on the PCR reads, TCRdb lists one record per CDR3 protein. The sample holds some 90,000 distinct CDR3 sequences; about half are singletons and the top ten take approximately 10%. The data were taken from a study of CDR3 diversity in severe acne. Specimen: blood. This TCR was sampled from a male donor with severe acne vulgaris.

The CDR3 DNA sequence: TGTGCCAGCAGCTTAGGAATGGGGGCCCCCTACGAGCAGTACTTC. Translating gives CASSLGMGAPYEQYF. V is TRBV13 and J is TRBJ2-7, with D perhaps TRBD1 (6 bases). V gave up 0 bases and J gave up 2 bases, with 11 bases separating them. The CDR3 extends over 15 amino acids. The germline V gene has CDR1 PRHDT and CDR2 FYEKMQ (reference sequence).